This T cell receptor beta chain was found in a study of blood T cells in healthy people across ages. Germline V gene data show CDR1 as WSHSY and CDR2 as SAAADI. Trimming removed 5 bases at V and 5 bases at J, with 10 bases between. This CDR3 has 13 residues. This clonotype was observed a few times. Total RNA was isolated from each sample in quantities of at least 5 micrograms. A second roughly 7 to 11 cycle PCR used barcoded and J-beta primers. Each CDR3 protein gets one entry after TCRdb re-called the 5' RACE reads with MiXCR. The data show some 1.4 million distinct CDR3 sequences, about 43% seen once.

This rearrangement joins TRBV10-2 to TRBJ1-5, with D perhaps TRBD1 (5 bases). This receptor was identified in a woman between 18 and 29 years old in good health. Sequenced sample: blood. The CDR3 reads CASSTLGDQPQHF. The CDR3 DNA reads TGCGCCAGCAGTACCCTGGGGGATCAGCCCCAGCATTTT.